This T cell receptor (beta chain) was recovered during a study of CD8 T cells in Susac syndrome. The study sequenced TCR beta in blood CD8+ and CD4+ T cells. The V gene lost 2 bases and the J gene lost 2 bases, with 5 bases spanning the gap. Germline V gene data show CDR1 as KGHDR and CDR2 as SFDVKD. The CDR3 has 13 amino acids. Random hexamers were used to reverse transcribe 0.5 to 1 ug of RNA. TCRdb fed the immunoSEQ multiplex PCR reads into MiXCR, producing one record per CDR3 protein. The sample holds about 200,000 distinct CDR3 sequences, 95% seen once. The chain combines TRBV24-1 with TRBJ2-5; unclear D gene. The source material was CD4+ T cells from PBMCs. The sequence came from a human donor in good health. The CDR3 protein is CATSDYIQETQYF. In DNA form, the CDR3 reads TGTGCCACCAGTGATTACATACAAGAGACCCAGTACTTC.